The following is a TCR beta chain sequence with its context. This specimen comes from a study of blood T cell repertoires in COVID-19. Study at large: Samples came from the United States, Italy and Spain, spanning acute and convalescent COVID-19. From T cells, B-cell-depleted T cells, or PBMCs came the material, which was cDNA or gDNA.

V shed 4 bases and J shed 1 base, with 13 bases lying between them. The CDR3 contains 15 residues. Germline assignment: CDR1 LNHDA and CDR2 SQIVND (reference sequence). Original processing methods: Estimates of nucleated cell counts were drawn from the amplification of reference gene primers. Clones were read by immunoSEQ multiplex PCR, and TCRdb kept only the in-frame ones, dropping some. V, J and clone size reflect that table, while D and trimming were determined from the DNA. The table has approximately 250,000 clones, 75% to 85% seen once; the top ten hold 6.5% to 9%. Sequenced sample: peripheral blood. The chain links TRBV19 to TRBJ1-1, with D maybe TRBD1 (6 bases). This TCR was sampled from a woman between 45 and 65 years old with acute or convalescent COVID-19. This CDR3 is CASSTGTLSNTEAFF. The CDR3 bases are TGTGCCAGTAGTACTGGGACACTCTCGAACACTGAAGCTTTCTTT.